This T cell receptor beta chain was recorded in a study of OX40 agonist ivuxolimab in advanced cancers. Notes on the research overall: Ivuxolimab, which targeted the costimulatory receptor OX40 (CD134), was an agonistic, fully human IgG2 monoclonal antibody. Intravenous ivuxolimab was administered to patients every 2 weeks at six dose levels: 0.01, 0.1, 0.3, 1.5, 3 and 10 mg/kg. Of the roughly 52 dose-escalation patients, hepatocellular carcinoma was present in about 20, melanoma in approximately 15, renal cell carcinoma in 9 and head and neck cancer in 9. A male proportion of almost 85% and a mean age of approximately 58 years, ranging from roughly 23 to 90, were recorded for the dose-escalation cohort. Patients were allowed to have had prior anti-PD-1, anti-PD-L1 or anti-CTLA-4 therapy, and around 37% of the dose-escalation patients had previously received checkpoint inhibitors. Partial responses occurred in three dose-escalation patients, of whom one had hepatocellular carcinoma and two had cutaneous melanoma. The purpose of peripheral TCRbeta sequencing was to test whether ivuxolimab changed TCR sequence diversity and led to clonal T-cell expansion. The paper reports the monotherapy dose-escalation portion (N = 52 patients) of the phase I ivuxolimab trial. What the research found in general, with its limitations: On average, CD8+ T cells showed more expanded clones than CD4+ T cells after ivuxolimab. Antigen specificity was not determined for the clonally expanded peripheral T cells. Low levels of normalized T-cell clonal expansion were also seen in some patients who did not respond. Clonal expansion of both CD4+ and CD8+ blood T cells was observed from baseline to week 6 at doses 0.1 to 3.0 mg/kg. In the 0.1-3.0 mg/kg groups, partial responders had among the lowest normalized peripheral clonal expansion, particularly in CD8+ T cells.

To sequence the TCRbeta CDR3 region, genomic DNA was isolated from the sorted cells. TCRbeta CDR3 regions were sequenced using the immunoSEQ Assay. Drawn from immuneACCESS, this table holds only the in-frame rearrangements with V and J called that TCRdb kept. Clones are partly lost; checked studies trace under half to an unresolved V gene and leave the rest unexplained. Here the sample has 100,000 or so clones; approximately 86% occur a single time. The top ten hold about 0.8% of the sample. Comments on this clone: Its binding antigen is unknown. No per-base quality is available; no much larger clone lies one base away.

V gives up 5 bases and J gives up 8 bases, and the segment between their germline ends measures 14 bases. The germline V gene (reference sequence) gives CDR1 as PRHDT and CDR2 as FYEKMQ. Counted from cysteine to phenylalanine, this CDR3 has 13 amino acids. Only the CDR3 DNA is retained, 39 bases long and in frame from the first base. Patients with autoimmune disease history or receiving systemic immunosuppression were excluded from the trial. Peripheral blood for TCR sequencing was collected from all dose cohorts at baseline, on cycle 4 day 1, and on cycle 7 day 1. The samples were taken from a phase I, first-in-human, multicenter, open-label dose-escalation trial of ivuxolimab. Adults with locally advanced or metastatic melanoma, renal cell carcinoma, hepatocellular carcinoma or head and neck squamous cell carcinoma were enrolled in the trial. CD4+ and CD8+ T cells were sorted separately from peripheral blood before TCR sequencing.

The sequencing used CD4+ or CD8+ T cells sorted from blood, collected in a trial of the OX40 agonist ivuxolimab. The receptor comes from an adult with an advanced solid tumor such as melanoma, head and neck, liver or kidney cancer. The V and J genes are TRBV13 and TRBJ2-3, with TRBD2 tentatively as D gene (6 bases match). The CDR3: CASSKLAESTQYF. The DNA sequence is TGTGCCAGCAGCAAACTAGCCGAAAGTACGCAGTATTTT.